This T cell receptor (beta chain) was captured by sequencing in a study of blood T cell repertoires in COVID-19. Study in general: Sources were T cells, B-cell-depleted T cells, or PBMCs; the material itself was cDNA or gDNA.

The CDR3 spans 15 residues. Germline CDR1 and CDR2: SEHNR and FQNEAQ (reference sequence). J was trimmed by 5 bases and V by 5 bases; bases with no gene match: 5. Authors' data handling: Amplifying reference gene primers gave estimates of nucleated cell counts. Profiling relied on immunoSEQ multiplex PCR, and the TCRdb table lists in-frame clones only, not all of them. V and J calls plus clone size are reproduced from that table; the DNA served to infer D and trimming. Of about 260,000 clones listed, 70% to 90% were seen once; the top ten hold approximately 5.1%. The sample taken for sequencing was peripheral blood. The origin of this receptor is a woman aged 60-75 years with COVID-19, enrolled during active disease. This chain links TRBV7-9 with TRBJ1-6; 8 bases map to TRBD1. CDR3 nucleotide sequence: TGTGCCAGCAGCAACCGACAGGGGAATAATTCACCCCTCCACTTT. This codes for CASSNRQGNNSPLHF.